This T cell receptor (beta chain) was found in a study of tumor and adjacent non-tumor tissue in lung cancer (dated 2018 in TCRdb). For context, the study as a whole: Patients with adenocarcinoma (about twelve), squamous cell carcinoma (2) and small cell lung cancer (1) were included in the cohort. Among the roughly 15 patients, ages ranged from about 31 to 80 years, around 10 were men and 5 were women, and disease was TNM stage I to III. Sequencing generated a total of more than 100 million productive TCRbeta reads, averaging around 4.2 million reads per sample. Bulk TCRbeta repertoires were compared between lung tumor tissue and matched distant non-tumor lung tissue obtained from roughly 16 lung cancer patients. A few dozen paired specimens, one tumor and one normal lung sample per patient, were profiled by TCRbeta CDR3 sequencing.

Receptors were amplified or captured by multiplex PCR. Sequenced using an Illumina HiSeq 2500. TCRbeta libraries were constructed through three rounds of nested PCR with primers (Table S4) according to protocols modified from ARM-PCR. Before sequencing, PCR products of 200-500 bp were cut from the gel and purified using the QIAquick gel extraction kit. The authors' analysis ran thus. Reads were cleaned using Trimmomatic, were merged into complete CDR3 sequences using FLASH, and were assigned to V(D)J germline segments using MiTCR. VDJtools was used to compute clonal diversity as the inverse Simpson's index. A read counted as productive if the sequence was in-frame and lacked a premature stop codon. TCRdb itself trimmed the public reads at Q25 with fastp, ran MiXCR and retained productive beta chains. Rows with one shared CDR3 protein collapse into an entry with the most common genes and DNA. TCRdb assigned the V and J calls; the authors' analysis was not used. Recorded for this sample are about 78,000 distinct CDR3 sequences; approximately 79% of them occurred a single time. The ten largest make up roughly 13% of the sample.

Sequences SQVTM (CDR1) and ANQGSEA (CDR2) are obtained from the germline V gene. Including the terminal cysteine and phenylalanine, the CDR3 comprises 16 residues. Only CDR3 DNA remains: 48 bases, in frame from the first base. RNA was isolated from bulk, unsorted tissue, and RNA quality was assessed with a NanoDrop ND-1000 and an Agilent 2100. Newly diagnosed lung cancer patients without prior chemotherapy who had been admitted for thoracic surgery in China between August and November 2014 were enrolled as donors. Patients who had received previous radiotherapy or chemotherapy, or who had another concurrent cancer, were excluded from the study. Surgical tissue pieces of about 1-2.1 cm3 were preserved in RNAlater solution and stored at -80 °C until use. Here is what the overall study found, with its caveats: Because peripheral blood was not sequenced, blood TCRbeta repertoires in the lung cancer patients of the study were not examined. In normal lung, the top 100 clones accounted for a significantly larger cumulative share of the repertoire than in tumor tissue. TCR diversity was significantly higher in younger patients, and greater tumor TCR diversity was associated with shorter overall survival and shorter disease-free survival. With only roughly 16 patients in the cohort, the authors noted that larger samples and more detailed clinical data are needed. Tumor tissue showed significantly greater TCR diversity (inverse Simpson) than normal lung tissue (roughly 390 vs 170, P = 0.0075, Mann-Whitney U test). The sequencing platform is not named in the methods, and unique molecular identifiers are not mentioned.

Turning to this clonotype: Its antigen is unknown. A read error may produce the germline difference seen at one junction end.

This TCR came from a woman aged 50 to 60 with non-small cell lung cancer. The V and J genes are TRBV29-1 and TRBJ2-1; the junction holds 9 bases that match TRBD1. The sample taken for sequencing was lung tumor tissue. The DNA is as follows: TGCAGCTCTAATGCCGAGAAGGACAGGGGAAATAATGAGCTGTTCTTC. The translation is CSSNAEKDRGNNELFF.